The rows below give T cell receptor beta chains drawn from one sample of a study of CD8+CD57+ T cells in acquired aplastic anemia. TCRdb processed the reads anew with MiXCR; each CDR3 protein has one entry. The data show approximately 380,000 distinct CDR3 sequences, just under 70% seen once. What was sequenced was sorted CD4+, CD8+, or CD8+CD57+ T cells (not recorded which) from PBMCs. The receptors come from a human donor in good health, serving as a control. Both conserved end residues are part of each CDR3. Each record gives: CDR3 DNA, CDR3 protein, clone size, D gene, V gene, J gene. D genes are given only for firm matches. Rows give clone size only sometimes, using once, few, many, or a class for an expanded clone.

CDR3 DNA: TGCAGTGCGCCCTCAGACCGGGAGGGAGACGAGCAGTACTTC
CDR3 protein: CSAPSDREGDEQYF
clone size: .
D gene: TRBD2
V gene: TRBV20-1
J gene: TRBJ2-7

CDR3 DNA: TGCGCCAGCAGTCGACAGGGCGGGGGTAGTTCTGGAAACACCATATATTTT
CDR3 protein: CASSRQGGGSSGNTIYF
clone size: many
D gene: TRBD1
V gene: TRBV5-1
J gene: TRBJ1-3

CDR3 DNA: TGTGCCAGCAGCGTGGATGGCAATCAGCCCGAGCATTTT
CDR3 protein: CASSVDGNQPEHF
clone size: .
D gene: .
V gene: TRBV9
J gene: TRBJ1-5

CDR3 DNA: TGTGCCAGCAGCTTAGCGGGGGATCTATACAATGAGCAGTTCTTC
CDR3 protein: CASSLAGDLYNEQFF
clone size: .
D gene: .
V gene: TRBV11-3
J gene: TRBJ2-1

CDR3 DNA: TGCGCCAGCAGTGAGCAGGTCAATAACTATGGCTACACCTTC
CDR3 protein: CASSEQVNNYGYTF
clone size: .
D gene: .
V gene: TRBV10-2
J gene: TRBJ1-2

CDR3 DNA: TGTGCCAGCAGTCTTTTGGGTCAGACAAGCAATCAGCCCCAGCATTTT
CDR3 protein: CASSLLGQTSNQPQHF
clone size: .
D gene: .
V gene: TRBV6-4
J gene: TRBJ1-5

CDR3 DNA: TGCGCCAGCAGTCAGACAGGGGTCTCGGAGACCCAGTACTTC
CDR3 protein: CASSQTGVSETQYF
clone size: .
D gene: TRBD1
V gene: TRBV12-5
J gene: TRBJ2-5

CDR3 DNA: TGCAGTGCTAGAGGTGCTAGCGCGCCGGGCCCGGGTGGCTACGAGCAGTACTTC
CDR3 protein: CSARGASAPGPGGYEQYF
clone size: .
D gene: .
V gene: TRBV20-1
J gene: TRBJ2-7

CDR3 DNA: TGCAGTGCTGGAAGAACGGGAAAACTGTTTTTT
CDR3 protein: CSAGRTGKLFF
clone size: many
D gene: .
V gene: TRBV20-1
J gene: TRBJ1-4

CDR3 DNA: TGTGCCACCAGCAGAGCCTCGCGGAACACCGGGGAGCTGTTTTTT
CDR3 protein: CATSRASRNTGELFF
clone size: few
D gene: .
V gene: TRBV15
J gene: TRBJ2-2

CDR3 DNA: TGTGCCAGCGGCACCGTGGGCACACTGAACACTGGAGCTTTCTTT
CDR3 protein: CASGTVGTLNTGAFF
clone size: .
D gene: .
V gene: TRBV12-3/TRBV12-4
J gene: TRBJ1-1

CDR3 DNA: TGTGCCAGCAGCTTAGGAGGGGGGGCGAACACCGGGGAGCTGTTTTTT
CDR3 protein: CASSLGGGANTGELFF
clone size: many
D gene: .
V gene: TRBV7-2
J gene: TRBJ2-2

CDR3 DNA: TGCAGTGCTAGAGATGCCGGGACACAAGAGACCCAGTACTTC
CDR3 protein: CSARDAGTQETQYF
clone size: many
D gene: .
V gene: TRBV20-1
J gene: TRBJ2-5

CDR3 DNA: TGTGCCAGTAGTATCCGGGGGGCGGGTAATGAGCAGTTCTTC
CDR3 protein: CASSIRGAGNEQFF
clone size: many
D gene: .
V gene: TRBV19
J gene: TRBJ2-1

CDR3 DNA: TGTGCCATCAGTGGGGGGAGCGGGGGCATCAAAAAGAAGCAGTACTTC
CDR3 protein: CAISGGSGGIKKKQYF
clone size: .
D gene: TRBD2
V gene: TRBV10-3
J gene: TRBJ2-7

CDR3 DNA: TGTGCCGCCCGAGAAGGGGGCTTCTATGGCTACACCTTC
CDR3 protein: CAAREGGFYGYTF
clone size: many
D gene: TRBD1
V gene: TRBV6-1
J gene: TRBJ1-2

CDR3 DNA: TGTGCCAGCAGTGAAGGGGGGGACAGGAACAATGAGCAGTTCTTC
CDR3 protein: CASSEGGDRNNEQFF
clone size: few
D gene: .
V gene: TRBV25-1
J gene: TRBJ2-1

CDR3 DNA: TGTGCCAGCAGCTTCCACAGAGAGGCTTACCAGCAGCATTTC
CDR3 protein: CASSFHREAYQQHF
clone size: .
D gene: .
V gene: TRBV7-9
J gene: TRBJ2-7

CDR3 DNA: TGCAGTGCTCGGACTAGCGGGGGGGCAGGCTACAATGAGCAGTTCTTC
CDR3 protein: CSARTSGGAGYNEQFF
clone size: many
D gene: TRBD2
V gene: TRBV20-1
J gene: TRBJ2-1

CDR3 DNA: TGTGCCAGCAGCGGAACGGACGAATCGACAGTACGTTTCGCCGAGCAGTACTTC
CDR3 protein: CASSGTDESTVRFAEQYF
clone size: .
D gene: .
V gene: TRBV9
J gene: TRBJ2-7

CDR3 DNA: TGTGCCAGCAGCTTGGGCTCCTGGTCTGAAGCTTTCTTT
CDR3 protein: CASSLGSWSEAFF
clone size: .
D gene: .
V gene: TRBV5-6
J gene: TRBJ1-1

CDR3 DNA: TGTGCCAGCAGCTCCCACGGGGCACTGAACTACGAGCAAGCTTTCTTT
CDR3 protein: CASSSHGALNYEQAFF
clone size: .
D gene: .
V gene: TRBV9
J gene: TRBJ1-1

CDR3 DNA: TGCAGTGCTCCCTCTCGCCTAGCGGGGGGCCCCTCTAATGAGCAGTTCTTC
CDR3 protein: CSAPSRLAGGPSNEQFF
clone size: .
D gene: TRBD2
V gene: TRBV20-1
J gene: TRBJ2-1

CDR3 DNA: TGTGCCATCAGCGCGGACAGGGGTGGGGCCTACACCTTC
CDR3 protein: CAISADRGGAYTF
clone size: once
D gene: TRBD1
V gene: TRBV9
J gene: TRBJ1-2

CDR3 DNA: TGCGCCAGCAGCTTAGTAGAAGGACAGGGGACCGTCACCTCCGAGCAGTACTTC
CDR3 protein: CASSLVEGQGTVTSEQYF
clone size: .
D gene: TRBD1
V gene: TRBV4-1
J gene: TRBJ2-7

CDR3 DNA: TGTGCCAGCAGTCAATCCCTCGGGGAGACCCAGTACTTC
CDR3 protein: CASSQSLGETQYF
clone size: many
D gene: .
V gene: TRBV27
J gene: TRBJ2-5

CDR3 DNA: TGTGCCAGTAGTAAAGGACTATTAATCTCCGCCCACCACTTT
CDR3 protein: CASSKGLLISAHHF
clone size: .
D gene: .
V gene: TRBV19
J gene: TRBJ1-6

CDR3 DNA: TGTGCCAGCAGCGCTAGCCAGGGGGCTGATTCACCCCTCCACTTT
CDR3 protein: CASSASQGADSPLHF
clone size: once
D gene: TRBD1
V gene: TRBV5-1
J gene: TRBJ1-6

CDR3 DNA: TGCAGTGCTAGGATCCCCGGGGGGTTTGCAGATACGCAGTATTTT
CDR3 protein: CSARIPGGFADTQYF
clone size: many
D gene: TRBD2
V gene: TRBV20-1
J gene: TRBJ2-3

CDR3 DNA: TGTGCCATCAGGAAGGACAGTAACGAGCAGTACTTC
CDR3 protein: CAIRKDSNEQYF
clone size: few
D gene: .
V gene: TRBV10-3
J gene: TRBJ2-7

CDR3 DNA: TGCAGCGCTGGGGGAGAGGCGACGGCTGAAGCTTTCTTT
CDR3 protein: CSAGGEATAEAFF
clone size: .
D gene: .
V gene: TRBV20-1
J gene: TRBJ1-1

CDR3 DNA: TGTGCCAGTAGTAAGGAGGGTAATTCACCCCTCCACTTT
CDR3 protein: CASSKEGNSPLHF
clone size: .
D gene: .
V gene: TRBV19
J gene: TRBJ1-6

CDR3 DNA: TGTGCCAGCGCGAAAGGGCGGGGGGCAACTGAAGCTTTCTTT
CDR3 protein: CASAKGRGATEAFF
clone size: few
D gene: .
V gene: TRBV28
J gene: TRBJ1-1

CDR3 DNA: TGTGCCAGCAGTTCCGCGGGTACAGGACGGGCGGACACTGAAGCTTTCTTT
CDR3 protein: CASSSAGTGRADTEAFF
clone size: .
D gene: .
V gene: TRBV7-3
J gene: TRBJ1-1

CDR3 DNA: TGTGCCAGTCTCAGTTTAGCCCCCAGGACCCGCTACGAGCAGTACTTC
CDR3 protein: CASLSLAPRTRYEQYF
clone size: .
D gene: .
V gene: TRBV5-5
J gene: TRBJ2-7

CDR3 DNA: TGTGCCAGCAGCACCCAGACAGGGAGAGGCGCTGAAGCTTTCTTT
CDR3 protein: CASSTQTGRGAEAFF
clone size: .
D gene: TRBD1
V gene: TRBV2
J gene: TRBJ1-1

CDR3 DNA: TGTGCCAGCGGCTTGCCCGGCCAAGAGACCCAGTACTTC
CDR3 protein: CASGLPGQETQYF
clone size: .
D gene: .
V gene: TRBV2
J gene: TRBJ2-5

CDR3 DNA: TGTGCCAGCAGCGCCGGGACTAGCGGAGACGAGCAGTACTTC
CDR3 protein: CASSAGTSGDEQYF
clone size: .
D gene: TRBD2
V gene: TRBV9
J gene: TRBJ2-7